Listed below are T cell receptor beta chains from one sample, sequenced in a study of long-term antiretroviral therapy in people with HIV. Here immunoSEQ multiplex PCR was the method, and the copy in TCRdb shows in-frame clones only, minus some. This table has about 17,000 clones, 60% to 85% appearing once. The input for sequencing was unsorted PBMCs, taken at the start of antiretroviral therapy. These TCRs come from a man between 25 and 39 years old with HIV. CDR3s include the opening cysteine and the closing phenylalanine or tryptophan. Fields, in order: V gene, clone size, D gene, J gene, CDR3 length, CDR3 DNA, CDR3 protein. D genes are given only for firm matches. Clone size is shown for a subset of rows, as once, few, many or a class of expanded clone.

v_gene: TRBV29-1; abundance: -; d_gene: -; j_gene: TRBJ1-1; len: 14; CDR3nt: TGCAGCGTTGCGGGCAGCGCGCGGAACACTGAAGCTTTCTTT; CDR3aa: CSVAGSARNTEAFF
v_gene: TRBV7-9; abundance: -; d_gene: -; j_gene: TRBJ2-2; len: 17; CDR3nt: TGTGCCAGCAGCCAATCAACCCCAGGGGCAGGGACCGGGGAGCTGTTTTTT; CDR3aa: CASSQSTPGAGTGELFF
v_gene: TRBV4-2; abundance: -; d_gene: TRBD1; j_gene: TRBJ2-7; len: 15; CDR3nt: TGTGCCAGCAGCCCAAAGGGACAGGGAGTACACGAGCAGTACTTC; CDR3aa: CASSPKGQGVHEQYF
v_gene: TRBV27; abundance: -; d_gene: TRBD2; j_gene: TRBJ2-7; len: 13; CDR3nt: TGTGCCACTAGACTAGCGGGAGTCTACGAGCAGTACTTC; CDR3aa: CATRLAGVYEQYF
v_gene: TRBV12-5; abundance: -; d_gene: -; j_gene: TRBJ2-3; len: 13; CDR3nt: TGTGCTAGTGGTTGGGGGGGCACAGATACGCAGTATTTT; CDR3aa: CASGWGGTDTQYF
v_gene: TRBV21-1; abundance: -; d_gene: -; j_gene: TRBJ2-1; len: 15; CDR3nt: TGTGCCAGCAGCGCCCCGGGACAAGTCTACAATGAGCAGTTCTTC; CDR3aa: CASSAPGQVYNEQFF
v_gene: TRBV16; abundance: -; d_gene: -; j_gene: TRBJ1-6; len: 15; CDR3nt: TGTGCCAGCAGCCAATCGGGGCGCGGGAATTCACCCCTCCACTTT; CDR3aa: CASSQSGRGNSPLHF
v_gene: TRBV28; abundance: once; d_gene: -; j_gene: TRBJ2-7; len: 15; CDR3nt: TGTGCCAGCAAAAGGGGGACGGTGAGCTCCTACGAGCAGTACTTC; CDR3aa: CASKRGTVSSYEQYF
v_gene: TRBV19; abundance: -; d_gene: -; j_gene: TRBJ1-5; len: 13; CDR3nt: TGTGCCAGTAGTATCGGGCAGTCTCAGCCCCAGCATTTT; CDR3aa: CASSIGQSQPQHF
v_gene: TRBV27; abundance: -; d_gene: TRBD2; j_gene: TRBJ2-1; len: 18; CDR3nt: TGTGCCAGCAGTTTATCGGGACTAGCGGGAGGTATCTACAATGAGCAGTTCTTC; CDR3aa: CASSLSGLAGGIYNEQFF
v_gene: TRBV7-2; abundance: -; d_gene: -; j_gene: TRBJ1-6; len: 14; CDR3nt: TGTGCCAGCAGCCTGGACCGGGTTAATTCACCCCTCCACTTT; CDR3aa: CASSLDRVNSPLHF
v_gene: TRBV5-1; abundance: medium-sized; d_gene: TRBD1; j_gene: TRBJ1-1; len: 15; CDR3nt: TGCGCCAGCAGACTAGGACAGGGGGGGAACACTGAAGCTTTCTTT; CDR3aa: CASRLGQGGNTEAFF
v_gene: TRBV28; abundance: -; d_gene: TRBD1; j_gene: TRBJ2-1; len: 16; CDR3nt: TGTGCCAGCAGTTTAGGGGTCGAGGGGGCTTACAATGAGCAGTTCTTC; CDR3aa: CASSLGVEGAYNEQFF
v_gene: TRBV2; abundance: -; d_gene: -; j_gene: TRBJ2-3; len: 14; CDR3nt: TGTGCCAGCAGTGCGGGGTTGAGCACAGATACGCAGTATTTT; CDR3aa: CASSAGLSTDTQYF
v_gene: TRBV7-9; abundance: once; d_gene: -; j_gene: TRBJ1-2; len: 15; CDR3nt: TGTGCCAGCAGCCCACCTTTTTCGGCTAACTATGGCTACACCTTC; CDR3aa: CASSPPFSANYGYTF
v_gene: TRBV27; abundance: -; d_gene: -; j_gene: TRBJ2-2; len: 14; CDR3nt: TGTGCCAGCAGAGGGGGGGGCTTCACCGGGGAGCTGTTTTTT; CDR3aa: CASRGGGFTGELFF
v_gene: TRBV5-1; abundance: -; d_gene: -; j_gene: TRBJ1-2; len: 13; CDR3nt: TGCGCCAGCAGCTCGACAGGTCTTTATGGCTACACCTTC; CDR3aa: CASSSTGLYGYTF
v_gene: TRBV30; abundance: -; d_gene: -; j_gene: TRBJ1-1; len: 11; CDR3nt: TGTGCCTGGATCTTGAACACTGAAGCTTTCTTT; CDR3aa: CAWILNTEAFF
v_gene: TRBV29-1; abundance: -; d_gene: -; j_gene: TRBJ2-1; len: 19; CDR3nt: TGCAGCGTTGAACCCTGGCAAGGGACGGCCCGCACCTTGTACAATGAGCAGTTCTTC; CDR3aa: CSVEPWQGTARTLYNEQFF
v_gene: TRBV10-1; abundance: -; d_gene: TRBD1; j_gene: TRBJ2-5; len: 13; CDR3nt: TGCGCCAGCAGGGGACAGGGGGAAGAGACCCAGTACTTC; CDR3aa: CASRGQGEETQYF
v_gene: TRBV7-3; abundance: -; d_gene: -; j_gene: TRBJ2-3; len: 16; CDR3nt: TGTGCCAGCAGCTTAAATTCGGGCGGGGCCACAGATACGCAGTATTTT; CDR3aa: CASSLNSGGATDTQYF
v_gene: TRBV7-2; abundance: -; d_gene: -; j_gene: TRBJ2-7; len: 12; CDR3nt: TGTGCCAGCAGCTTAGGGGTCTACGAGCAGTACTTC; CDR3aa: CASSLGVYEQYF
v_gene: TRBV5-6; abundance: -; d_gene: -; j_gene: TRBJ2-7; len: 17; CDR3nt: TGTGCCAGCAGCTTTTCTTTTCCCAGCGGTAGTTCCTACGAGCAGTACTTC; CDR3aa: CASSFSFPSGSSYEQYF
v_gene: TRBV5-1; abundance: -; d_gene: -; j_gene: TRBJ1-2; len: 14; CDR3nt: TGCGCCAGCAGCCTTCGACAGTCCGATTCGGGCTACACCTTC; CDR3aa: CASSLRQSDSGYTF
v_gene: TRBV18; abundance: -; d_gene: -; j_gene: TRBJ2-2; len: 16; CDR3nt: TGTGCCAGCTCTCCTCTCCGGACAGAGCTCACCGGGGAGCTGTTTTTT; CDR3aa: CASSPLRTELTGELFF
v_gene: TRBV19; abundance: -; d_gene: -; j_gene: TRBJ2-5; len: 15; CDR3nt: TGTGCCATGCCAGTAAAGGGGGAGGTCGGCGAGACCCAGTACTTC; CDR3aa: CAMPVKGEVGETQYF
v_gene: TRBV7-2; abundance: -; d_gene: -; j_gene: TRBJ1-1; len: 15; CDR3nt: TGTGCCAGCAGCTTCTACGAAAAGCTGAACACTGAAGCTTTCTTT; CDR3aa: CASSFYEKLNTEAFF
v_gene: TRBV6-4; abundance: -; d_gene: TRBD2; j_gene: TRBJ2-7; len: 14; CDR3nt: TGTGCCAGCAGTGAGGGACTAGCGGGCGCCGAGCAGTACTTC; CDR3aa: CASSEGLAGAEQYF
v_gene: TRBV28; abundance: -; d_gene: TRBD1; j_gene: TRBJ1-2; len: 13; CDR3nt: TGTGCCAGCAGTTCCCTGGACAGGGTCGGCTACACCTTC; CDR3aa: CASSSLDRVGYTF
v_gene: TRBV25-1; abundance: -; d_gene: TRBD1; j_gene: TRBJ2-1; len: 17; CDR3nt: TGTGCCAGCACCGGAGGGGCAGGGACAGGCCCCTCCAATGAGCAGTTCTTC; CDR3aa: CASTGGAGTGPSNEQFF
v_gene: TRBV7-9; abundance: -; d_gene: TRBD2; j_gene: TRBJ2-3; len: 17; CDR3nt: TGTGCCAGCAGCCCTAGGACTAGCGGGAGAGTTACAGATACGCAGTATTTT; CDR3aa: CASSPRTSGRVTDTQYF
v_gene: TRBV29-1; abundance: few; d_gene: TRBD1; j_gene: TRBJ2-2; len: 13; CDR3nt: TGCAGCGCTACAGGGGGCGCGGGCGGGGAGCTGTTTTTT; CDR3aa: CSATGGAGGELFF
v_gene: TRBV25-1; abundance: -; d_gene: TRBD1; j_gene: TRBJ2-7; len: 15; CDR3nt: TGTGCCAGCAGTGCCAGACAGGGCCCATCCTACGAGCAGTACTTC; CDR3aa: CASSARQGPSYEQYF
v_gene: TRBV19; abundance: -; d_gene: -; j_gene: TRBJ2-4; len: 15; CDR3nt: TGTGCCAGTAGTCCCGGACAGCTAGCCAAAAACATTCAGTACTTC; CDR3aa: CASSPGQLAKNIQYF
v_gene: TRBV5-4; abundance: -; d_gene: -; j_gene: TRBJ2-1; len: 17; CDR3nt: TGTGCCAGCAGCTTACTCACGAACCATGGAGGGTACAATGAGCAGTTCTTC; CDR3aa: CASSLLTNHGGYNEQFF
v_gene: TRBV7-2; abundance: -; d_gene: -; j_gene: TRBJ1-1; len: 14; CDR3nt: TGTGCCAGCAGCTTAATCCAGGGAGGGACTGAAGCTTTCTTT; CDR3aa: CASSLIQGGTEAFF
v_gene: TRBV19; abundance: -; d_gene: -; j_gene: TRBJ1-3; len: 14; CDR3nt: TGTGCCAGTAGTATCCGACCTACCGGAAACACCATATATTTT; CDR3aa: CASSIRPTGNTIYF
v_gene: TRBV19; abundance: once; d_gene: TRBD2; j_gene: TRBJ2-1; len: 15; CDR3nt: TGTGCCAGTAGTTGGGGGACTACTTCTTACAATGAGCAGTTCTTC; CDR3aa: CASSWGTTSYNEQFF
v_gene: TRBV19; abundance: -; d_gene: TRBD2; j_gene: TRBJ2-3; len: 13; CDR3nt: TGTGCCAGTATGGGACTAGCGGGAGATACGCAGTATTTT; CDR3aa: CASMGLAGDTQYF
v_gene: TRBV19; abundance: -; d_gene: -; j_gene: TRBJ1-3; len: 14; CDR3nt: TGTGCCAGTACTGCCCGGCGCTCTGGAAACACCATATATTTT; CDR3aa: CASTARRSGNTIYF